This entry lists 28 T cell receptor beta chains sequenced from one sample in a study of beta chain features in type 1 diabetes. As every portion of the isolated RNA was reverse transcribed, the sequencing read expressed TCRB transcripts. Some clones are missing from TCRdb's copy, which holds only in-frame ones; the method was immunoSEQ multiplex PCR. The sample includes approximately 26,000 clones, approximately 64% of them seen just once. Whole-study findings and limits: There was a moderate but significant shortening of TCRB CDR3s in all four CD4+ subsets of Type 1 diabetes patients.

No antigen has been assigned to these receptors. What was sequenced was Tregs from blood. The receptors shown here come from a woman in her twenties or thirties with type 1 diabetes.

The chain joins TRBV30 to TRBJ2-1, with D tentatively TRBD2 (5 bases). Trimming took off 0 bases at V and 3 bases at J, with 6 bases between the two ends. The CDR3 sequence is 13 residues long. Germline-derived CDR1 and CDR2 are GTSNPN and SVGIG (reference sequence). In nucleotides, the CDR3 is TGTGCCTGGAGTGTACTAGACTACAATGAGCAGTTCTTC. Translation gives CAWSVLDYNEQFF.

This chain links TRBV7-3 with TRBJ2-2; 7 bases agree with TRBD2. This CDR3 has 14 residues. Germline CDR1 and CDR2: SGHTA and FQGTGA. V lost 2 bases and J lost 4; bases outside the gene matches: 1. CDR3 DNA: TGTGCCAGCAGCTTAGCTAGCGGCACCGGGGAGCTGTTTTTT. This encodes CASSLASGTGELFF.

The V gene is TRBV5-1, the J gene TRBJ1-4, with D perhaps matching TRBD1 (5 bases). Trimming cost V 4 bases and J 8 bases, with 18 bases left between them. Germline CDR1 is SGHRS and CDR2 is YFSETQ. The CDR3 is 15 residues long. The CDR3 protein is CASSPAGTGQEKLFF. The CDR3, as DNA: TGCGCCAGCAGCCCGGCCGGGACTGGGCAGGAAAAACTGTTTTTT.

CDR3 loop: CASSPSGTAAFF. The CDR3 DNA is TGTGCCAGCTCACCATCGGGGACAGCGGCGTTCTTC. The genes are TRBV18 and TRBJ2-1; 7 bases align to TRBD1. CDR1 is KGHSH, CDR2 LQKENI, per germline. J lost 15 bases, V lost 2 bases, and 7 bases had no gene match. The CDR3 has 12 amino acids.

This chain connects TRBV5-6 to TRBJ2-7; TRBD2 is a possible D gene (5 bases). The CDR3 has 11 amino acids. The germline V gene has CDR1 SGHDT and CDR2 YYEEEE. Between the trimmed V and J ends, which lost 3 bases and 4 bases, there was a span of 5 bases. CDR3 sequence (DNA): TGTGCCAGCAGCTGGAGGTACGAGCAGTACTTC. Translating gives CASSWRYEQYF.

This clone was seen a few times. The rearrangement joins TRBV5-1 to TRBJ2-1; 9 bases line up with TRBD2. CDR1 SGHRS and CDR2 YFSETQ come from the germline V gene. The J segment lost 4 bases and the V segment lost 2 bases, leaving 7 bases of the junction unmatched. This CDR3 comprises 16 residues. CDR3 loop: CASSFGLAGLYNEQFF. The CDR3 nucleotides read TGCGCCAGCAGCTTTGGGCTAGCGGGACTGTACAATGAGCAGTTCTTC.

The chain employs TRBV29-1 and TRBJ2-5; possible D gene TRBD2, 6 bases. The V and J ends lost 7 bases and 5 bases respectively, with 14 bases between them. CDR1 SQVTM and CDR2 ANQGSEA come from the germline V gene. The CDR3 has 12 amino acids. The CDR3 spells CSAGLMGETQYF. The CDR3 nucleotides are TGCAGCGCGGGACTCATGGGGGAGACCCAGTACTTC.

There are a few counts of this clone. The chain is built from TRBV7-9 and TRBJ2-7; TRBD2 is a possible D gene (6 bases). The CDR3 has 15 amino acids. Trimming took 3 bases from V and 2 from J, leaving 14 bases between them. The germline gives CDR1 SEHNR, CDR2 FQNEAQ (reference sequence). In DNA, the CDR3 is TGTGCCAGCAGCTTTAGCGGAGGGTCCACCTACGAGCAGTACTTC. Translation: CASSFSGGSTYEQYF.

Remarks on this clone: At one end the junction does not follow the germline gene, possibly because of a read error. V usage is TRBV6-6 and J usage is TRBJ1-5; a possible D gene is TRBD1 (6 bases). This CDR3 spans 16 amino acids. Germline loops: CDR1 MNHNY, CDR2 SVGAGI (reference sequence). The CDR3 region has the DNA TGTGCCAACAGTTACCCCACAGGGATAGTTCATCAGCCCCAGCATTTT. This codes for CANSYPTGIVHQPQHF.

The rearrangement joins TRBV5-1 to TRBJ2-2; D perhaps matches TRBD2 (5 bases). V dropped 0 bases and J dropped 5 bases, with 8 bases sitting between them. CDR1 and CDR2 from the germline V gene are SGHRS and YFSETQ. This CDR3 comprises 14 residues. Here the CDR3 DNA reads TGCGCCAGCAGCTTGGACGGGGAAACCGGGGAGCTGTTTTTT. Translation gives CASSLDGETGELFF.

This clone was recorded only once. The chain recombines TRBV4-2 with TRBJ2-5; 13 bases are a match to TRBD2. The CDR3 is made up of 16 amino acids. The V gene end was trimmed by 4 bases and the J gene end by 4 bases; junction bases not matched to a gene: 6. The germline CDR1 and CDR2 sequences are LGHNA and YNFKEQ. The CDR3 bases are TGTGCCAGCAGCCGAGGCACTAGCGGGAGGGCAGAGACCCAGTACTTC. This gives the protein CASSRGTSGRAETQYF.

This chain connects TRBV4-1 to TRBJ2-5; 11 positions match TRBD1. Germline V gene data show CDR1 as MGHRA and CDR2 as YSYEKL. V lost 2 bases, J lost 1 base, and 6 bases stayed unmatched. The CDR3 sequence is 17 residues long. The CDR3 DNA follows: TGCGCCAGCAGCCAAACGGAAGGGACAGGGGGCCAAGAGACCCAGTACTTC. It encodes CASSQTEGTGGQETQYF.

The gene calls are TRBV4-2 and TRBJ2-5; D is possibly TRBD1 (7 bases). Trimming left V 1 base short and J 5 bases short, with 11 bases between. Germline loops: CDR1 LGHNA, CDR2 YNFKEQ. The CDR3 consists of 14 residues. The CDR3 loop is CASSQGGTDETQYF. The CDR3 DNA sequence: TGTGCCAGCAGCCAAGGCGGGACAGATGAGACCCAGTACTTC.

This clone showed up just a few times. The chain recombines TRBV11-2 with TRBJ2-7; 8 nucleotides match TRBD1. Germline lookup yields CDR1 SGHAT and CDR2 FQNNGV. V dropped 5 bases and J dropped 6; count of bases not matched to a gene: 3. This CDR3 comprises 12 residues. In DNA form, the CDR3 reads TGTGCCAGCAGCAGGACAGGGTTCGAGCAGTACTTC. Translated: CASSRTGFEQYF.

This chain uses TRBV19 with TRBJ1-1; D perhaps matches TRBD1 (5 bases). Germline values: CDR1 LNHDA, CDR2 SQIVND (reference sequence). The CDR3 runs 13 residues. V was clipped by 2 bases and J by 9 bases, with 13 bases between them. CDR3 in amino acids: CASSIRTTSKAFF. The CDR3 nucleotides read TGTGCCAGTAGTATACGGACAACCTCTAAAGCTTTCTTT. The full variable domain, in which reference TRBV19 and TRBJ1-1 provide the parts outside the CDR3, is DGGITQSPKYLFRKEGQNVTLSCEQNLNHDAMYWYRQDPGQGLRLIYYSQIVNDFQKGDIAEGYSVSREKKESFPLTVTSAQKNPTAFYLCASSIRTTSKAFFGQGTRLTVV.

A single count supports this clone. The V gene is TRBV19, the J gene TRBJ2-2; D is possibly TRBD1 (6 bases). Germline V lookup: CDR1 LNHDA, CDR2 SQIVND (reference sequence). Trimming stripped 10 bases from V and 1 base from J, with 13 bases between. The CDR3 runs to 14 residues. Here the CDR3 reads CATSGQLNTGELFF. The CDR3 nucleotides are TGTGCCACCTCGGGACAACTGAACACCGGGGAGCTGTTTTTT.

The chain links TRBV29-1 to TRBJ2-7; tentative D call: TRBD2 (5 bases). CDR3 length: 13 amino acids. The germline V gene encodes CDR1 SQVTM and CDR2 ANQGSEA. V lost 7 bases to trimming and J lost 0 bases, with 13 bases between them. The CDR3 loop reads CSARWGDSYEQYF. CDR3 bases: TGCAGCGCCCGCTGGGGAGACTCCTACGAGCAGTACTTC.

V usage is TRBV7-3 and J usage is TRBJ2-3, with D unresolved. CDR1 is SGHTA, CDR2 FQGTGA, per germline. The CDR3 spans 12 residues. The V end was cut by 6 bases, the J end by 0 bases, with 4 bases between. DNA for the CDR3: TGTGCCAGCAGTACAAGCACAGATACGCAGTATTTT. Protein sequence: CASSTSTDTQYF.

This clone has just a few counts. This chain connects TRBV4-2 to TRBJ1-1; D remains ambiguous. The CDR3 length is 14 residues. Looked up from germline, CDR1 is LGHNA and CDR2 is YNFKEQ. V dropped 3 bases and J dropped 2 bases, with 10 bases sitting between them. The DNA for the CDR3 is TGTGCCAGCAGCCAGCGAAGCGGAAACACTGAAGCTTTCTTT. Translating it yields CASSQRSGNTEAFF.

The chain recombines TRBV5-1 with TRBJ2-1; TRBD1 is a possible D gene (6 bases). Germline CDR1 and CDR2: SGHRS and YFSETQ. Trimming cost V 5 bases and J 0 bases, with 12 bases left between them. This CDR3 is built from 15 residues. The CDR3 nucleotides are TGCGCCAGCAGTTTTATAGGGGGCTCCTACAATGAGCAGTTCTTC. It yields the protein CASSFIGGSYNEQFF.

The chain uses TRBV5-1 and TRBJ2-5; D not certain. Looked up from germline, CDR1 is SGHRS and CDR2 is YFSETQ. V was trimmed by 4 bases and J by 7 bases, leaving 14 bases between them. This CDR3 comprises 13 residues. In DNA form, the CDR3 reads TGCGCCAGCAGCCCAACGGGTGCAAGGACCCAGTACTTC. Protein sequence: CASSPTGARTQYF.

V gene TRBV28 combines with J gene TRBJ1-4; 9 bases map to TRBD1. This CDR3 region has 13 residues. Germline trimming cut 3 bases from V and 8 bases from J; bases unmatched to any gene: 1. CDR1 is MDHEN, CDR2 SYDVKM, per germline. The CDR3 spells CASSFGTGEKLFF. As DNA, the CDR3 is TGTGCCAGCAGTTTCGGGACAGGGGAAAAACTGTTTTTT.

By sample share, this clone is medium-sized. This rearrangement joins TRBV5-1 to TRBJ2-1, with 10 bases matching TRBD2. Germline V gives CDR1 SGHRS, CDR2 YFSETQ. V lost 5 bases to trimming and J lost 6 bases; unmatched junction nucleotides: 5. This CDR3 comprises 14 residues. The CDR3 here is CASRQLAGANEQFF. CDR3 DNA: TGCGCCAGCAGGCAGCTAGCGGGGGCCAATGAGCAGTTCTTC.

This chain joins TRBV7-9 and TRBJ2-5, with 9 positions matching TRBD2. V lost 2 bases, J lost 2 bases, and 9 bases stayed unmatched. The CDR3 is made up of 17 amino acids. Germline CDR1 reads SEHNR; CDR2 reads FQNEAQ (reference sequence). CDR3 sequence: CASSLWGLALGQETQYF. As DNA, the CDR3 is TGTGCCAGCAGCTTATGGGGACTAGCACTGGGACAAGAGACCCAGTACTTC.

This sequence joins TRBV7-9 and TRBJ1-2; no clear D gene. V was pared by 1 base and J by 2 bases, with 17 bases between. CDR1 SEHNR and CDR2 FQNEAQ come from the germline V gene (reference sequence). The CDR3 covers 17 residues. The CDR3 DNA reads as TGTGCCAGCAGCTTAGTAGCGGATTCCAGCCCGAACTATGGCTACACCTTC. The encoded protein is CASSLVADSSPNYGYTF.

This clone has more than one count but fewer than ten. V gene TRBV7-9 combines with J gene TRBJ1-2; D not resolved. The CDR3 consists of 13 residues. Looked up from germline, CDR1 is SEHNR and CDR2 is FQNEAQ (reference sequence). V was cut by 0 bases and J by 7 bases, with 9 bases left in between. The chain's CDR3 is CASSLAGNRGYTF. CDR3 DNA sequence: TGTGCCAGCAGCTTAGCCGGGAATCGTGGCTACACCTTC. Full variable domain (outside the CDR3, taken from reference TRBV7-9 and TRBJ1-2): DTGVSQNPRHKITKRGQNVTFRCDPISEHNRLYWYRQTLGQGPEFLTYFQNEAQLEKSRLLSDRFSAERPKGSFSTLEIQRTEQGDSAMYLCASSLAGNRGYTFGSGTRLTVV.

The chain uses TRBV7-9 and TRBJ2-5, with 7 bases identical to TRBD2. The V gene's germline CDR1 is SEHNR and CDR2 FQNEAQ (reference sequence). V trimming: 1 base; J trimming: 5 bases; junction bases outside the gene matches: 7. This CDR3 comprises 15 residues. The CDR3 coding sequence is TGTGCCAGCAGCTTAGTAGGCGGGAGCGGGGAGACCCAGTACTTC. The encoded protein is CASSLVGGSGETQYF. Drawing the rest from reference TRBV7-9 and TRBJ2-5, the complete variable domain is DTGVSQNPRHKITKRGQNVTFRCDPISEHNRLYWYRQTLGQGPEFLTYFQNEAQLEKSRLLSDRFSAERPKGSFSTLEIQRTEQGDSAMYLCASSLVGGSGETQYFGPGTRLLVL.

The chain carries TRBV19 and TRBJ2-1; possible D gene TRBD2, 5 bases. V lost 0 bases, J lost 6 bases, and 15 bases lay in between. The length of the CDR3 is 16 residues. Per the germline V gene, CDR1 is LNHDA and CDR2 is SQIVND (reference sequence). DNA of the CDR3: TGTGCCAGTAGTATAGATTGGACTCTAATGTCCAATGAGCAGTTCTTC. Translation gives CASSIDWTLMSNEQFF.